The 26 T cell receptor beta chains given below trace back to one sample, sequenced in a study of OX40 agonist ivuxolimab in advanced cancers. Libraries were prepared by immunoSEQ multiplex PCR; TCRdb keeps only in-frame clonotypes and omits some of them. The repertoire includes roughly 21,000 clones, around 87% of them detected once, and about a sixth sits in the top ten. Sequencing used CD4+ or CD8+ T cells sorted from blood, obtained in a trial of the OX40 agonist ivuxolimab. The receptors come from an adult with an advanced solid tumor such as melanoma, head and neck, liver or kidney cancer.

The CDR3 region has the DNA TGTGCCAGCACGCGGGGGGGGCAAGATACGCAGTATTTT. It encodes CASTRGGQDTQYF. V gene TRBV6-4 combines with J gene TRBJ2-3; 9 nucleotides line up with TRBD2. This CDR3 has 13 residues. Germline trimming cut 7 bases from V and 5 bases from J; bases unmatched to any gene: 4. The germline V gene has CDR1 MRHNA and CDR2 SNTAGT.

J is TRBJ2-7 and V is TRBV2; 9 bases map to TRBD1. V lost 6 bases, J lost 4 bases, and 7 bases stayed unmatched. Germline CDR1 and CDR2: SNHLY and FYNNEI. The CDR3 totals 14 residues. The CDR3 spells CASRDTGGRYEQYF. CDR3 nucleotide sequence: TGTGCCAGCAGGGACACAGGGGGCAGGTACGAGCAGTACTTC.

The J gene is TRBJ2-5, the V gene TRBV11-2; no reliable D call. The CDR3 extends over 15 amino acids. Trimming took 8 bases from V and 1 from J, leaving 17 bases between them. CDR1 is SGHAT, CDR2 FQNNGV, per germline. CDR3 coding DNA: TGTGCCAGCCAAGGGTTCCGTTCATCCCAAGAGACCCAGTACTTC. It translates to CASQGFRSSQETQYF.

CDR3 DNA: TGTGCCAGCAGCCAAGATGTTTTCTTAGCTGGACAGCCCCAGCATTTT. It is translated as CASSQDVFLAGQPQHF. V usage is TRBV4-2 and J usage is TRBJ1-5, with no clear D. The CDR3 length is 16 residues. CDR1 and CDR2 (germline): LGHNA, YNFKEQ. V was pared by 0 bases and J by 7 bases, with 16 bases between.

This rearrangement joins TRBV7-3 to TRBJ1-1, with 7 nucleotides matching TRBD1. This CDR3 has 14 amino acids. The germline gives CDR1 SGHTA, CDR2 FQGTGA. J lost 4 bases, V lost 6 bases, and 8 bases had no gene match. The CDR3 region has the DNA TGTGCCAGCAGGGACGGGACAGAAGGCACTGAAGCTTTCTTT. Encoded protein: CASRDGTEGTEAFF.

This clone showed up just once. This chain uses TRBV20-1 with TRBJ2-5; TRBD1 is a possible D gene (6 bases). CDR1 and CDR2 (germline): DFQATT, SNEGSKA (reference sequence). V lost 8 bases, J lost 5 bases, and 12 bases lay in between. The CDR3 contains 11 residues. The CDR3 nucleotides read TGCAGTAGGGGGTATCGGGAGACCCAGTACTTC. Its protein product is CSRGYRETQYF.

This clone has only one observation. The gene calls are TRBV27 and TRBJ2-5; possibly TRBD1 for D (5 bases). This CDR3 is built from 14 residues. Deletions cut 0 bases from V and 5 bases from J, with 10 bases between. The germline CDR1 and CDR2 sequences are MNHEY and SMNVEV (reference sequence). The CDR3 sequence: CASSLSWAGETQYF. The CDR3 DNA is TGTGCCAGCAGTTTATCGTGGGCAGGGGAGACCCAGTACTTC.

The chain is built from TRBV28 and TRBJ1-5; D might be TRBD1 (6 bases). CDR1 is MDHEN, CDR2 SYDVKM, per germline. The CDR3 totals 15 residues. Trimming removed 3 bases at V and 5 bases at J, with 14 bases between. CDR3 DNA: TGTGCCAGCAGTTTTGCACAGGGCGGGGATCAGCCCCAGCATTTT. Translated, it gives CASSFAQGGDQPQHF.

This sequence joins TRBV30 and TRBJ1-4; 7 nucleotides agree with TRBD1. The CDR3 has 12 residues. The V segment lost 6 bases and the J segment 7 bases; nucleotides outside the gene matches: 5. CDR1 and CDR2 (germline): GTSNPN, SVGIG (reference sequence). CDR3 residues: CACFRDSEKLFF. The CDR3 nucleotides are TGTGCCTGCTTCCGGGACAGTGAAAAACTGTTTTTT.

This clone was detected once. The J gene is TRBJ1-1, the V gene TRBV2, with 7 bases identical to TRBD1. After removal of 4 bases from V and 2 bases from J, the junction contained 13 bases not matched to a gene. This CDR3 has 17 amino acids. In germline, CDR1 is SNHLY, CDR2 FYNNEI. The CDR3 bases are TGTGCCAGCAGTGCCCTCCCCCAGGGGGGGACAAACACTGAAGCTTTCTTT. Encoded protein: CASSALPQGGTNTEAFF.

The chain recombines TRBV9 with TRBJ1-2, with D unclear. The V end was cut by 3 bases, the J end by 3 bases, with 12 bases between. CDR1 is SGDLS and CDR2 is YYNGEE in the germline V gene. This CDR3 has 14 residues. The CDR3 spells CASSGSREHYGYTF. For the CDR3, the DNA is TGTGCCAGCAGCGGTTCCAGAGAACACTATGGCTACACCTTC.

This clone has just one count. The genes are TRBV12-5 and TRBJ2-2, with D maybe TRBD1 (6 bases). V lost 4 bases and J 1 base, leaving 19 bases between the germline ends. Germline V CDR1 and CDR2: LGHNT, FRNRAP. The CDR3 has 18 residues. The CDR3 region is CASGWTLTRGMNTGELFF. The CDR3 DNA reads as TGTGCTAGTGGTTGGACCCTGACGAGGGGGATGAACACCGGGGAGCTGTTTTTT.

The chain uses TRBV7-9 and TRBJ1-2; a possible D gene is TRBD1 (5 bases). Germline V gives CDR1 SEHNR, CDR2 FQNEAQ (reference sequence). V was trimmed by 7 bases and J by 4 bases, leaving 19 bases between them. CDR3 length: 15 amino acids. The CDR3 spells CASTPDMGEIYGYTF. CDR3 DNA: TGTGCCAGCACCCCGGACATGGGGGAAATCTATGGCTACACCTTC.

J is TRBJ2-7 and V is TRBV15; the match to TRBD2 covers 11 bases. The CDR3 loop spans 15 amino acids. Germline CDR1 is LNHNV and CDR2 is YYDKDF (reference sequence). The J segment lost 2 bases and the V segment lost 4 bases, leaving 4 bases of the junction unmatched. Written as DNA, the CDR3 is TGTGCCACCAGCACGACTAGCGGGGTAGCCTACGAGCAGTACTTC. Encoded protein: CATSTTSGVAYEQYF.

The chain carries TRBV15 and TRBJ1-4, with a tentative D call TRBD1 (6 bases). Trimming removed 1 base from V and 8 bases from J, with 14 bases in between. The CDR3 length is 15 residues. Looked up from germline, CDR1 is LNHNV and CDR2 is YYDKDF (reference sequence). The CDR3 here is CATSRVRGVEEKLFF. CDR3 sequence (DNA): TGTGCCACCAGCAGAGTAAGGGGGGTCGAGGAAAAACTGTTTTTT.

V is TRBV21-1 and J is TRBJ1-1. TRBV21-1 is a known pseudogene. CDR3 length: 16 residues. The CDR3 nucleotides are TGTGCCAGCAGCTCAGTTATAGCTACACATCGCACTGAAGCTTTCTTT. This sequence encodes CASSSVIATHRTEAFF.

The genes are TRBV29-1 and TRBJ1-1, with D maybe TRBD1 (5 bases). The germline gives CDR1 SQVTM, CDR2 ANQGSEA. V lost 6 bases and J 6 bases, leaving 14 bases between the germline ends. The CDR3 runs to 12 residues. The CDR3 is CSVIRGDAEAFF. Here the CDR3 DNA reads TGCAGCGTCATTCGGGGGGACGCTGAAGCTTTCTTT.

The chain joins TRBV7-2 to TRBJ2-7, with TRBD1 as a possible D gene (6 bases). There are 15 residues in the CDR3. CDR1 is SGHTA, CDR2 FQGNSA, per germline. Trimming pared 1 base from V and 3 bases from J, leaving 13 bases between. The CDR3 DNA reads as TGTGCCAGCAGCTTAGGGTTGGACAGAAACTACGAGCAGTACTTC. Translated, it gives CASSLGLDRNYEQYF.

V gene TRBV9 combines with J gene TRBJ2-2; the D gene is possibly TRBD2 (7 bases). In germline, CDR1 is SGDLS, CDR2 YYNGEE. The length of the CDR3 is 17 residues. V gave up 4 bases and J gave up 4 bases, with 20 bases separating them. Written as DNA, the CDR3 is TGTGCCAGCAGCCCATGGGGGGGGGCCTCGGGCACCGGGGAGCTGTTTTTT. This sequence encodes CASSPWGGASGTGELFF.

Here the CDR3 reads CASILLPRDRRTEAFF. The CDR3 nucleotides read TGTGCCAGCATCCTACTCCCCCGGGACCGACGAACTGAAGCTTTCTTT. The chain couples TRBV6-6 to TRBJ1-1; possibly TRBD1 for D (5 bases). The CDR3 is made up of 16 amino acids. Germline CDR1 reads MNHNY; CDR2 reads SVGAGI (reference sequence). Trimming stripped 7 bases from V and 5 bases from J, with 23 bases between.

The chain combines TRBV7-9 with TRBJ2-5; D tentatively reads TRBD1 or TRBD2 (5 bases each). This CDR3 spans 10 amino acids. Germline CDR1 reads SEHNR; CDR2 reads FQNEAQ (reference sequence). V was cut by 9 bases and J by 11 bases, with 13 bases left in between. Here the CDR3 DNA reads TGTGCCAGTAAAAACGGGGCGCAGTACTTC. It encodes CASKNGAQYF.

The chain employs TRBV7-3 and TRBJ2-5; D not certain. V was trimmed by 5 bases and J by 4 bases, leaving 17 bases between them. CDR1 and CDR2 (germline): SGHTA, FQGTGA. This CDR3 is built from 15 residues. The CDR3 DNA is TGTGCCAGCAGCCCCGGAGACTCGAGGCGAGAGACCCAGTACTTC. This codes for CASSPGDSRRETQYF. Full variable domain (outside the CDR3, taken from reference TRBV7-3 and TRBJ2-5): GAGVSQTPSNKVTEKGKYVELRCDPISGHTALYWYRQSLGQGPEFLIYFQGTGAADDSGLPNDRFFAVRPEGSVSTLKIQRTERGDSAVYLCASSPGDSRRETQYFGPGTRLLVL.

This rearrangement joins TRBV19 to TRBJ1-1; the D is unclear. CDR1 LNHDA and CDR2 SQIVND come from the germline V gene (reference sequence). This CDR3 has 13 residues. The V and J ends lost 3 bases and 1 base respectively, with 6 bases between them. The CDR3 DNA reads TGTGCCAGTAGTATTTGGGCGAACACTGAAGCTTTCTTT. This translates into CASSIWANTEAFF.

CDR3 in amino acids: CASSLNGRETQYF. CDR3 sequence (DNA): TGTGCCAGCAGCTTAAATGGGCGGGAGACCCAGTACTTC. This rearrangement joins TRBV7-3 to TRBJ2-5; D unresolved. The CDR3 length is 13 residues. V lost 1 base, J lost 5 bases, and 8 bases lay in between. Germline V lookup: CDR1 SGHTA, CDR2 FQGTGA.

This clone was detected only a few times. This chain connects TRBV7-9 to TRBJ2-7, with TRBD1 matching 7 bases. The CDR3 is 15 residues long. Germline CDR1 is SEHNR and CDR2 is FQNEAQ (reference sequence). With V trimmed by 4 bases and J by 0 bases, 6 bases remained unmatched. CDR3 in amino acids: CASSSRTGSSYEQYF. CDR3 nucleotide sequence: TGTGCCAGCAGCTCCAGGACAGGCAGCTCCTACGAGCAGTACTTC.

This clone was recorded only once. The chain uses TRBV5-1 and TRBJ2-2; D is undetermined. Deletions cut 4 bases from V and 3 bases from J, with 10 bases between. The CDR3 sequence is 14 residues long. Germline assignment: CDR1 SGHRS and CDR2 YFSETQ. CDR3 sequence reads: CASSTRWDTGELFF. For the CDR3, the DNA is TGCGCCAGCAGCACCCGCTGGGACACCGGGGAGCTGTTTTTT.